These 25 T cell receptor beta chains originate from one sample sequenced in a study of cytomegalovirus exposure and HLA in healthy donors (dated by TCRdb to the late 2010s). Libraries were prepared through the immunoSEQ multiplex PCR assay. Held by TCRdb, this immuneACCESS table contains in-frame sequences only and omits some clones. Under half of the omission traces to an unresolved V gene where checked; the cause of the rest is unknown. This sample comprises over 250,000 clones, around 87% of them detected only once. Approximately 1.2% of the sample is in the top ten clones. Sequencing was done on a sample of PBMCs. The source is a woman aged 25 to 39 in good health and CMV-seropositive.

This chain connects TRBV9 to TRBJ2-7, with D hard to call. Germline V lookup: CDR1 SGDLS, CDR2 YYNGEE. V was cut by 0 bases and J by 0 bases, with 7 bases left in between. CDR3 length equals 14 residues. The CDR3 region has the DNA TGTGCCAGCAGCGTAGGGAACCCCTCCTACGAGCAGTACTTC. Amino acids: CASSVGNPSYEQYF.

The chain recombines TRBV6-6 with TRBJ1-1; tentatively, D is TRBD1 (5 bases). Per germline, CDR1 MNHNY and CDR2 SVGAGI (reference sequence). The V and J ends lost 10 bases and 4 bases respectively, with 16 bases between them. The CDR3 totals 13 residues. CDR3 nucleotides: TGTGCCACCACTGGGGGACGGGCCACTGAAGCTTTCTTT. Translating it yields CATTGGRATEAFF.

V and J are TRBV6-5 and TRBJ2-3; TRBD2 might be the D (6 bases). The V end was cut by 8 bases, the J end by 2 bases, with 8 bases between. From germline, CDR1 is MNHEY and CDR2 SVGAGI. The CDR3 runs 12 residues. CDR3 bases: TGTGCCAGCGGGAGGCTCACAGATACGCAGTATTTT. Translating it yields CASGRLTDTQYF.

V gene TRBV27 combines with J gene TRBJ1-2; D is uncertain. The length of the CDR3 is 14 residues. Per germline, CDR1 MNHEY and CDR2 SMNVEV (reference sequence). The V end was cut by 1 base, the J end by 3 bases, with 9 bases between. CDR3 sequence: CASSLFGEDYGYTF. The CDR3 bases are TGTGCCAGCAGTTTATTTGGGGAGGACTATGGCTACACCTTC.

The rearrangement joins TRBV6-5 to TRBJ2-1; D is unclear. The V end lost 6 bases, the J end lost 8 bases, and 8 bases lay between the germline ends. The CDR3 is made up of 11 amino acids. Germline values: CDR1 MNHEY, CDR2 SVGAGI. The CDR3 DNA reads as TGTGCCAGCAGAAGTATCGATGAGCAGTTCTTC. This translates into CASRSIDEQFF.

Points on this clone: This sample also contains other DNA sequences that code for the same CDR3. This chain connects TRBV5-1 to TRBJ2-7; D gene unclear. V gave up 0 bases and J gave up 3 bases, with 4 bases separating them. Germline V gene data show CDR1 as SGHRS and CDR2 as YFSETQ. The CDR3 is made up of 12 amino acids. Written as DNA, the CDR3 is TGCGCCAGCAGCTTGGGGGACTACGAGCAGTACTTC. Encoded protein: CASSLGDYEQYF.

CDR3 nucleotide sequence: TGTGCCAGCAGCTTAGGGGGACAGGGAAGGAGTTATAATTCACCCCTCCACTTT. Translated, it gives CASSLGGQGRSYNSPLHF. The chain has TRBV11-2 and TRBJ1-6; 9 positions agree with TRBD1. The ends lost 1 base at V and 4 bases at J; junction bases unmatched: 8. The CDR3 spans 18 residues. Germline V lookup: CDR1 SGHAT, CDR2 FQNNGV.

The chain uses TRBV4-3 and TRBJ2-7; D is perhaps TRBD1 (5 bases). CDR1 and CDR2 from the germline V gene are LGHNA and YSLEER. Trimming left V 4 bases short and J 3 bases short, with 13 bases between. The CDR3 has 14 residues. CDR3 sequence reads: CASSLGPGYYEQYF. The CDR3 region has the DNA TGCGCCAGCAGCCTGGGGCCCGGATACTACGAGCAGTACTTC.

The chain recombines TRBV6-5 with TRBJ1-6; no firm D call. Looked up from germline, CDR1 is MNHEY and CDR2 is SVGAGI. Trimming removed 2 bases at V and 10 bases at J, with 12 bases between. The CDR3 runs 14 residues. The DNA of the CDR3 is TGTGCCAGCAGTTACGTCCTTAAAGGGTCACCCCTCCACTTT. It is translated as CASSYVLKGSPLHF.

In its sample, this clone was seen once. The chain links TRBV30 to TRBJ2-3; the D is unclear. V lost 2 bases, J lost 4 bases, and 13 bases lay in between. The germline V gene has CDR1 GTSNPN and CDR2 SVGIG (reference sequence). The CDR3 runs to 14 residues. CDR3 loop: CAWSKGNSADTQYF. The DNA for the CDR3 is TGTGCCTGGAGTAAAGGGAATTCGGCAGATACGCAGTATTTT. The full variable domain, its missing parts supplied by reference TRBV30 and TRBJ2-3, is SQTIHQWPATLVQPVGSPLSLECTVEGTSNPNLYWYRQAAGRGLQLLFYSVGIGQISSEVPQNLSASRPQDRQFILSSKKLLLSDSGFYLCAWSKGNSADTQYFGPGTRLTVL.

The count of this clone is one. The CDR3 bases are TGTGCCAGCAGCCGACTGAACTATGGCTACACCTTC. Its protein is CASSRLNYGYTF. V is TRBV11-2 and J is TRBJ1-2; no firm D call. The CDR3 is 12 amino acids. Germline V gene data show CDR1 as SGHAT and CDR2 as FQNNGV. V lost 5 bases to trimming and J lost 2 bases, with 6 bases between them.

The V call is TRBV15, the J call TRBJ2-2; D may be TRBD1 (6 bases). Germline CDR1 and CDR2: LNHNV and YYDKDF (reference sequence). The CDR3 loop spans 15 amino acids. Trimming cost V 3 bases and J 2 bases, with 10 bases left between them. As DNA, the CDR3 is TGTGCCACCAGCAGTGGGACAACTAACACCGGGGAGCTGTTTTTT. Protein sequence: CATSSGTTNTGELFF. Full variable domain (outside the CDR3, taken from reference TRBV15 and TRBJ2-2): DAMVIQNPRYQVTQFGKPVTLSCSQTLNHNVMYWYQQKSSQAPKLLFHYYDKDFNNEADTPDNFQSRRPNTSFCFLDIRSPGLGDTAMYLCATSSGTTNTGELFFGEGSRLTVL.

The rearrangement links TRBV27 to TRBJ2-3; possibly TRBD2 for D (6 bases). V dropped 4 bases and J dropped 0 bases, with 11 bases sitting between them. This CDR3 comprises 15 residues. Germline V CDR1 and CDR2: MNHEY, SMNVEV (reference sequence). This CDR3 reads CASSYAGRSTDTQYF. The DNA of the CDR3 is TGTGCCAGCAGTTACGCGGGACGGAGCACAGATACGCAGTATTTT.

This chain links TRBV7-9 with TRBJ1-1; the match to TRBD1 covers 8 bases. With 11 bases clipped from V and 3 bases from J, the junction kept 17 bases outside the gene matches. Germline CDR1 SEHNR, CDR2 FQNEAQ (reference sequence). This CDR3 is built from 16 residues. The CDR3 protein is CALAGTGLKEDTEAFF. The CDR3 region has the DNA TGTGCCCTTGCAGGGACAGGACTAAAGGAGGACACTGAAGCTTTCTTT.

The chain has TRBV2 and TRBJ2-5, with 7 bases that match TRBD1. CDR1 and CDR2 from the germline V gene are SNHLY and FYNNEI. V lost 8 bases to trimming and J lost 5 bases; unmatched junction nucleotides: 11. CDR3 length equals 14 residues. The CDR3 spells CASGPTFRGETQYF. The CDR3 coding sequence is TGTGCCAGCGGGCCGACCTTCAGGGGGGAGACCCAGTACTTC.

CDR3 in DNA: TGTGCCAGCAGCTTAGTCGCGGGGGGGATAGATACGCAGTATTTT. Its translation is CASSLVAGGIDTQYF. The chain employs TRBV11-2 and TRBJ2-3; 9 bases are shared with TRBD2. The germline gives CDR1 SGHAT, CDR2 FQNNGV. The length of the CDR3 is 15 residues. The V and J ends lost 1 base and 5 bases, in that order; junction bases with no gene match: 4.

The chain carries TRBV15 and TRBJ2-5, with 10 bases that match TRBD2. The CDR3 totals 15 residues. CDR1 is LNHNV and CDR2 is YYDKDF in the germline V gene (reference sequence). Trimming at V came to 7 bases and at J to 4 bases, leaving 9 bases not matched to a gene. The CDR3 DNA reads as TGTGCCACCAATCTAGCGGGGGCAGCCGGAGAGACCCAGTACTTC. As protein: CATNLAGAAGETQYF.

This chain connects TRBV19 to TRBJ1-6; D might be TRBD1 (5 bases). The CDR3 runs 16 residues. Germline assignment: CDR1 LNHDA and CDR2 SQIVND (reference sequence). Trimming removed 3 bases at V and 1 base at J, with 10 bases between. In DNA, the CDR3 is TGTGCCAGTAGTATTGGGACGCGTTCCTATAATTCACCCCTCCACTTT. Translation gives CASSIGTRSYNSPLHF.

The chain recombines TRBV9 with TRBJ2-7, with TRBD2 identical over 12 bases. The CDR3 loop spans 13 amino acids. Trimming at V came to 4 bases and at J to 5 bases, leaving 1 base not matched to a gene. Germline CDR1 SGDLS, CDR2 YYNGEE. The CDR3 DNA sequence: TGTGCCAGCAGCCGGACTAGCGGGAACGAGCAGTACTTC. It codes for CASSRTSGNEQYF.

This chain links TRBV2 with TRBJ1-4, with no clear D. The V end was cut by 6 bases, the J end by 2 bases, with 13 bases between. The CDR3 is made up of 15 amino acids. Germline lookup yields CDR1 SNHLY and CDR2 FYNNEI. The CDR3 nucleotides read TGTGCCAGCAGAAAAAGGTCGGGGACTAATGAAAAACTGTTTTTT. Its translation: CASRKRSGTNEKLFF.

This clone was found a few times. The rearrangement uses TRBV5-5 and TRBJ1-1; tentative D call: TRBD1 (6 bases). The CDR3 length is 16 residues. The V gene's germline CDR1 is SGHKS and CDR2 YYEKEE (reference sequence). Trimming took off 4 bases at V and 1 base at J, with 17 bases between the two ends. The chain's CDR3 is CASSPRDTSPNTEAFF. The CDR3 coding sequence is TGTGCCAGCAGCCCTCGGGACACGAGCCCGAACACTGAAGCTTTCTTT.

The chain has TRBV5-1 and TRBJ2-5; TRBD1 matches 11 bases. After removal of 7 bases from V and 5 bases from J, the junction contained 7 bases not matched to a gene. There are 14 residues in the CDR3. Germline-derived CDR1 and CDR2 are SGHRS and YFSETQ. This CDR3 reads CASVLGTGGETQYF. CDR3 coding DNA: TGCGCCAGCGTCCTGGGGACAGGGGGGGAGACCCAGTACTTC.

The chain joins TRBV27 to TRBJ2-5; D possibly corresponds to TRBD2 (6 bases). CDR3 length equals 13 residues. The germline V gene encodes CDR1 MNHEY and CDR2 SMNVEV (reference sequence). The ends were cut back, 1 base at V and 6 bases at J, with 9 bases in the middle. DNA of the CDR3: TGTGCCAGCAGTTTATTCGGGGGACAGACCCAGTACTTC. Its protein is CASSLFGGQTQYF.

The V and J genes are TRBV28 and TRBJ2-1; D may be TRBD2 (5 bases). Germline CDR1 reads MDHEN; CDR2 reads SYDVKM. Trimming stripped 5 bases from V and 0 bases from J, with 14 bases between. This CDR3 region has 16 residues. Here the CDR3 DNA reads TGTGCCAGCAGTCGGGGTAGCGTAGCCTCCTACAATGAGCAGTTCTTC. This translates into CASSRGSVASYNEQFF.

This clone is a singleton in its sample. The chain combines TRBV4-2 with TRBJ2-1; possibly TRBD1 for D (6 bases). Germline V lookup: CDR1 LGHNA, CDR2 YNFKEQ. V was shortened by 1 base and J by 0 bases, with 13 bases between the two germline ends. The CDR3 runs to 17 residues. CDR3 residues: CASSQARGRLSYNEQFF. CDR3 nucleotide sequence: TGTGCCAGCAGCCAAGCCAGGGGTCGGCTCTCCTACAATGAGCAGTTCTTC.